Listed below are T cell receptor beta chains from one sample, sequenced in a study of human T cells and chemical hapten exposure. TCRdb reanalysed the RACE reads using MiXCR and keeps one entry per CDR3 protein. This table holds tens of thousands of distinct CDR3 sequences, roughly 10% found once. Specimen: whole blood, collected in connection with sensitization to the hapten diphenylcyclopropenone (DPC). These TCRs come from a man between 35 and 55 years old with alopecia areata. Some clones in this sample may be carry-over from other donors' samples. The CDR3 runs from the conserved cysteine through the conserved F or W. The D gene is left open where the match is weak. Clone size is given for some rows only: seen once, a few or many times, or a class if the clone is expanded.

TRBD1	TRBJ2-1	few	TRBV29-1	TGCAGCGTCACGGGACAGGTCTCCTACAATGAGCAGTTCTTC	CSVTGQVSYNEQFF
NA	TRBJ1-6	few	TRBV9	TGTGCCAGCTCTCCGGAGGGCTTCTGGAAGAATTCACCCCTCCACTTT	CASSPEGFWKNSPLHF
NA	TRBJ1-3	NA	TRBV10-2	TGCGCCAGCAGTGAGTCTACCTCGGGCGCAGGGTCGTATTCAGGAAACACCATATATTTT	CASSESTSGAGSYSGNTIYF
NA	TRBJ1-1	NA	TRBV7-8	TGTGCCAGCAGCTTAGCCGGGTTGAACACTGAAGCTTTCTTT	CASSLAGLNTEAFF
TRBD1	TRBJ2-7	many	TRBV29-1	TGCAGCGTTGAAGATTGGACAGGGAGTTCTTACGAGCAGTACTTC	CSVEDWTGSSYEQYF
NA	TRBJ2-1	many	TRBV11-2	TGTGCCAGCAGCTTCCAGGGACTTTTTGGCAATGAGCAGTTCTTC	CASSFQGLFGNEQFF
NA	TRBJ1-1	NA	TRBV5-5	TGTGCCAGCAGCTTGATAAACCAGAACACTGAAGCTTTCTTT	CASSLINQNTEAFF
TRBD2	TRBJ2-1	many	TRBV2	TGTGCCAGCAGCTTAGCGGGAACGGGGTCCTACAATGAGCAGTTCTTC	CASSLAGTGSYNEQFF
NA	TRBJ2-2	NA	TRBV28	TGTGCCAGCAGTCCCTGGAGTGACGGGGCGAACACCGGGGAGCTGTTTTTT	CASSPWSDGANTGELFF
TRBD1	TRBJ1-2	many	TRBV9	TGTGCCAGCAGCACGCGAGGGACAGGGGTTAACTATGGCTACACCTTC	CASSTRGTGVNYGYTF
NA	TRBJ1-1	NA	TRBV29-1	TGCAGCGCCAGGGACGGTGAAGCTTTCTTT	CSARDGEAFF
NA	TRBJ1-6	few	TRBV5-6	TGTGCCAGCAGAGAACGGACTAAAGATTCACCCCTCCACTTT	CASRERTKDSPLHF
NA	TRBJ2-7	few	TRBV6-1	TGTGCCAGCAGTGGGCGACTAGTCGTGAACTACGAGCAGTACTTC	CASSGRLVVNYEQYF
TRBD2	TRBJ2-3	NA	TRBV18	TGTGCCGGCCGGGAGGGACTAGGTCAAGATACGCAGTATTTT	CAGREGLGQDTQYF
NA	TRBJ1-6	NA	TRBV9	TGTGCCAGCAGCAAAGTGGATTCACCCCTCCACTTT	CASSKVDSPLHF
NA	TRBJ1-4	few	TRBV20-1	TGCAGTGCTAGGGCCCCGGGGCGGGCTAATGAAAAACTGTTTTTT	CSARAPGRANEKLFF
TRBD1	TRBJ2-7	NA	TRBV4-1	TGCGCCAGCAGCCAAGACTATCAGGACAGGCTTTCACCGGCCTCCTACGAGCAGTACTTC	CASSQDYQDRLSPASYEQYF
NA	TRBJ1-1	few	TRBV20-1	TGCAGTGCTCGGTACAACACTGAAGCTTTCTTT	CSARYNTEAFF
TRBD2	TRBJ2-1	many	TRBV11-2	TGTGCCAGCAGCTCGATCGCCCCACTAGCGCGACGAAACAATGAGCAGTTCTTC	CASSSIAPLARRNNEQFF
TRBD2	TRBJ2-3	medium-sized	TRBV12-3/TRBV12-4	TGTGCCAGCACTAGCGGGATAGATACGCAGTATTTT	CASTSGIDTQYF
NA	TRBJ2-7	few	TRBV20-1	TGCAGTTCAGGGGGGGGAGGGAGCAAGAACGAGCAGTACTTC	CSSGGGGSKNEQYF
NA	TRBJ1-6	few	TRBV27	TGTGCCACAAGGGAAGGGATCAATTCACCCCTCCACTTT	CATREGINSPLHF
NA	TRBJ2-1	NA	TRBV14	TGTGCCAGCAGCCAGACTACCTACAATGAGCAGTTCTTC	CASSQTTYNEQFF
NA	TRBJ2-7	few	TRBV7-9	TGTGCCAGCAGCTTAGACCTAGGAGGGGCGCACTACGAGCAGTACTTC	CASSLDLGGAHYEQYF
TRBD1	TRBJ2-5	few	TRBV11-2	TGTGCCAGCAGCTTCCGGGGACAGGGCCCTCAAGAGACCCAGTACTTC	CASSFRGQGPQETQYF
NA	TRBJ2-3	many	TRBV25-1	TGTGCCAGCAGTGGGGATTCCGATACGCAGTATTTT	CASSGDSDTQYF
NA	TRBJ2-7	NA	TRBV7-9	TGTGCCAGCAGCGTAACCTACGAGCAGTACTTC	CASSVTYEQYF
TRBD2	TRBJ2-1	many	TRBV5-8	TGTGCCAGCAGCTTGGGCCCATTGGGGACTAGCGGGAGTGTTTCCTACAATGAGCAGTTCTTC	CASSLGPLGTSGSVSYNEQFF
NA	TRBJ2-4	NA	TRBV6-2/TRBV6-3	TGTGCCAGCAGTTATGGAGTCCAAGCCAAAAACATTCAGTACTTC	CASSYGVQAKNIQYF
TRBD1	TRBJ2-6	NA	TRBV12-3/TRBV12-4	TGTGCCAGCAGTGTTATACCGGGACAGGGAATCCCTGGGGCCAACGTCCTGACTTTC	CASSVIPGQGIPGANVLTF
NA	TRBJ2-1	few	TRBV11-2	TGTGCCAGCAGCATTCTCCGGGACCCCACCGAGCGGCGAAATGAGCAGTTCTTC	CASSILRDPTERRNEQFF
TRBD2	TRBJ2-3	NA	TRBV13	TGTGCCAGCAGCTTAGTTGTAGCGGGAGGGCCAAAGAGTGCAGATACGCAGTATTTT	CASSLVVAGGPKSADTQYF
TRBD2	TRBJ2-7	many	TRBV20-1	TGCAGTGCTAGAGCGCTAGCGGAGAGCCCCTACGAGCAGTACTTC	CSARALAESPYEQYF
TRBD2	TRBJ2-7	few	TRBV4-2	TGTGCCAGCAGCCCTACGGGACTAGCGAACTACGAGCAGTACTTC	CASSPTGLANYEQYF
NA	TRBJ2-5	medium-sized	TRBV2	TGTGCCAGCAGTCACCCCGGGACCGGACAAGAGACCCAGTACTTC	CASSHPGTGQETQYF
NA	TRBJ2-5	few	TRBV7-9	TGTGCCAGCAGCTTAGGTCCAGAGACCCAGTACTTC	CASSLGPETQYF
NA	TRBJ2-1	NA	TRBV6-6	TGTGCCAGCAGTTACTCGAAGGGGGATGAGCAGTTCTTC	CASSYSKGDEQFF
TRBD1	TRBJ2-7	once	TRBV29-1	TGCGGCGTTGACGGTGACAGGGTATACGGACAGTACTTC	CGVDGDRVYGQYF
TRBD2	TRBJ2-1	NA	TRBV12-3/TRBV12-4	TGTGCCAGCAGTCCCACCCCGACTAGCGATGAGCAGTTCTTC	CASSPTPTSDEQFF
NA	TRBJ1-1	once	TRBV25-1	TGTGCCAGCAGTGACCACTCAGGGGCGCGCACTGAAGCTTTCTTT	CASSDHSGARTEAFF
NA	TRBJ1-2	NA	TRBV10-3	TGTGCCATCAGTGAGCCCGGGGGGGCAGGCGGCTACACCTTC	CAISEPGGAGGYTF
NA	TRBJ2-7	NA	TRBV30	TGTGCCTGGAGTGTACGTTACGAGCAGTACTTC	CAWSVRYEQYF